A single sample is the source of the 32 T cell receptor beta chains below, sequenced in a study of OX40 agonist ivuxolimab in advanced cancers. Profiled with immunoSEQ multiplex PCR; TCRdb holds only in-frame clones, not every one. The sample has approximately 74,000 clones, less than 95% seen once. The input for sequencing was CD4+ or CD8+ T cells sorted from blood, taken in a trial of the OX40 agonist ivuxolimab. These receptors originate from an adult with an advanced solid tumor such as melanoma, head and neck, liver or kidney cancer.

The chain links TRBV5-8 to TRBJ2-7; a possible D gene is TRBD2 (5 bases). Germline CDR1 SGHTS, CDR2 YDEGEE. The CDR3 is 14 residues long. Trimming removed 4 bases at V and 0 bases at J, with 11 bases between. This chain's CDR3 is CASSERVYSYEQYF. The CDR3 DNA sequence: TGTGCCAGCAGCGAGAGGGTTTACTCCTACGAGCAGTACTTC.

The chain couples TRBV5-1 to TRBJ2-2; D is tentatively TRBD1 or TRBD2 (5 bases each). The CDR3 contains 15 residues. Germline assignment: CDR1 SGHRS and CDR2 YFSETQ. The V gene lost 4 bases and the J gene lost 4 bases, with 14 bases spanning the gap. For the CDR3, the DNA is TGCGCCAGCAGCCCGGGTGGGACGGTCACCGGGGAGCTGTTTTTT. Amino acids: CASSPGGTVTGELFF.

The chain combines TRBV28 with TRBJ2-5, with a tentative D call TRBD1 (6 bases). Trimming shortened V by 10 bases and J by 5 bases, and 26 bases separated the two germline ends. The germline gives CDR1 MDHEN, CDR2 SYDVKM. The CDR3 runs to 16 residues. CDR3 sequence: CATTNPRQAPGETQYF. The CDR3 bases are TGTGCCACCACGAACCCACGACAGGCCCCAGGGGAGACCCAGTACTTC.

This clone was counted a single time. Here the CDR3 reads CASSLPGRRNTEAFF. CDR3 nucleotide sequence: TGCGCCAGCAGCTTACCGGGACGGCGGAACACTGAAGCTTTCTTT. This chain links TRBV5-1 with TRBJ1-1; possibly TRBD1 for D (5 bases). The germline CDR1 and CDR2 sequences are SGHRS and YFSETQ. The V end was cut by 2 bases, the J end by 1 base, with 12 bases between. This CDR3 region has 15 residues.

This chain uses TRBV5-1 with TRBJ1-2; no clear D gene. Trimming shortened V by 5 bases and J by 5 bases, and 13 bases separated the two germline ends. The CDR3 length is 13 residues. Germline CDR1 reads SGHRS; CDR2 reads YFSETQ. This CDR3 reads CASRQLIPYGYTF. CDR3 bases: TGCGCCAGCAGACAGCTTATTCCGTATGGCTACACCTTC.

The chain carries TRBV28 and TRBJ2-5; no clear D gene. Per germline, CDR1 MDHEN and CDR2 SYDVKM. The CDR3 contains 16 residues. Trimming took off 5 bases at V and 0 bases at J, with 16 bases between the two ends. The CDR3 spells CASSPHPVSNQETQYF. The CDR3 nucleotides are TGTGCCAGCAGTCCGCACCCCGTGTCTAACCAAGAGACCCAGTACTTC.

The chain has TRBV7-2 and TRBJ2-3, with D perhaps given as TRBD1 or TRBD2 (5 bases each). The CDR3 has 15 amino acids. V lost 5 bases to trimming and J lost 5 bases, with 17 bases between them. Germline lookup yields CDR1 SGHTA and CDR2 FQGNSA. The CDR3 nucleotides are TGTGCCAGCAGCCCCCCCGGGACCACCATAGATACGCAGTATTTT. Translated: CASSPPGTTIDTQYF.

The J gene is TRBJ2-7, the V gene TRBV2; no definite D call. V was shortened by 5 bases and J by 5 bases, with 4 bases between the two germline ends. CDR1 and CDR2 from the germline V gene are SNHLY and FYNNEI. The CDR3 extends over 10 amino acids. CDR3 sequence: CASSRDEQYF. The CDR3 coding sequence is TGTGCCAGCAGTAGGGACGAGCAGTACTTC.

The V call is TRBV6-5, the J call TRBJ1-2; a possible D gene is TRBD1 (5 bases). CDR1 is MNHEY, CDR2 SVGAGI, per germline. CDR3 size: 13 residues. Deletions cut 8 bases from V and 4 bases from J, with 14 bases between. The CDR3 DNA reads as TGTGCCAGCGGGCAGGGAAGTGGCTATGGCTACACCTTC. Its translation is CASGQGSGYGYTF.

V gene TRBV5-1 combines with J gene TRBJ1-6; TRBD1 might be the D (6 bases). V lost 2 bases, J lost 10 bases, and 13 bases lay in between. The V gene's germline CDR1 is SGHRS and CDR2 YFSETQ. The CDR3 extends over 14 amino acids. For the CDR3, the DNA is TGCGCCAGCAGCTTTGCCAGGGGCGAGTCACCCCTCCACTTT. This encodes CASSFARGESPLHF.

V usage is TRBV2 and J usage is TRBJ2-2; TRBD2 matches at 8 bases. Germline V gene data show CDR1 as SNHLY and CDR2 as FYNNEI. The V and J ends lost 6 bases and 6 bases, in that order; junction bases with no gene match: 9. This CDR3 comprises 15 residues. This CDR3 reads CASRPTSGASGELFF. CDR3 DNA sequence: TGTGCCAGCAGGCCTACTAGCGGTGCCTCCGGGGAGCTGTTTTTT.

The CDR3 DNA follows: TGTGCCAGCAGTTTCCCTGGCTTGACCAGTGAAGCTTTCTTT. This gives the protein CASSFPGLTSEAFF. J is TRBJ1-1 and V is TRBV28; D gene unclear. The CDR3 length is 14 residues. With 3 bases removed from V and 7 bases from J, the gap between germline ends came to 15 bases. Germline loops: CDR1 MDHEN, CDR2 SYDVKM. The full variable domain, its missing parts supplied by reference TRBV28 and TRBJ1-1, is DVKVTQSSRYLVKRTGEKVFLECVQDMDHENMFWYRQDPGLGLRLIYFSYDVKMKEKGDIPEGYSVSREKKERFSLILESASTNQTSMYLCASSFPGLTSEAFFGQGTRLTVV.

The gene calls are TRBV5-6 and TRBJ2-5; TRBD1 or TRBD2 may be the D gene (5 bases each). Trimming removed 4 bases at V and 1 base at J, with 14 bases between. The CDR3 has 15 amino acids. The germline V gene encodes CDR1 SGHDT and CDR2 YYEEEE. Here the CDR3 DNA reads TGTGCCAGCAGCACCTCCACCGGGGCCCAAGAGACCCAGTACTTC. Translation gives CASSTSTGAQETQYF.

V and J are TRBV6-1 and TRBJ2-2; a weak D match, TRBD1 (5 bases). The CDR3 totals 13 residues. V was cut by 10 bases and J by 0 bases, with 9 bases left in between. Germline V gene sequence: CDR1 MNHNS, CDR2 SASEGT. The CDR3 DNA reads TGTGCCACCAAGACAGCGAACACCGGGGAGCTGTTTTTT. The encoded protein is CATKTANTGELFF.

The chain links TRBV28 to TRBJ2-3; D ambiguous. The V gene's germline CDR1 is MDHEN and CDR2 SYDVKM. Trimming cost V 6 bases and J 1 base, with 11 bases left between them. The CDR3 length is 14 residues. The CDR3 DNA reads TGTGCCAGCAGCTTTGAACCTGGCACAGATACGCAGTATTTT. Its protein is CASSFEPGTDTQYF.

This rearrangement joins TRBV9 to TRBJ2-5; perhaps TRBD2 as D (6 bases). Deletions cut 4 bases from V and 5 bases from J, with 18 bases between. This CDR3 spans 15 amino acids. CDR1 and CDR2 (germline): SGDLS, YYNGEE. CDR3 sequence: CASSPPGGGEETQYF. The CDR3 DNA is TGTGCCAGCAGCCCCCCCGGGGGAGGTGAGGAGACCCAGTACTTC.

This rearrangement joins TRBV28 to TRBJ1-5; 8 bases match TRBD1. V dropped 6 bases and J dropped 1; count of bases not matched to a gene: 5. This CDR3 is built from 15 residues. Germline CDR1 and CDR2: MDHEN and SYDVKM. CDR3 loop: CASRLGQASNQPQHF. The CDR3 DNA follows: TGTGCCAGCAGGTTGGGACAGGCAAGCAATCAGCCCCAGCATTTT.

The chain is built from TRBV14 and TRBJ2-2, with TRBD1 matching 9 bases. The CDR3 has 14 residues. CDR1 SGHDN and CDR2 FVKESK come from the germline V gene. Unmatched junction bases numbered 4, after V lost 5 bases and J lost 6 bases. The CDR3 spells CASSEQGASGELFF. The DNA of the CDR3 is TGTGCCAGCAGCGAACAGGGGGCGTCCGGGGAGCTGTTTTTT.

The chain links TRBV5-1 to TRBJ2-5; 7 bases are a match to TRBD2. The V gene end was trimmed by 0 bases and the J gene end by 5 bases; junction bases not matched to a gene: 10. The germline V gene encodes CDR1 SGHRS and CDR2 YFSETQ. The CDR3 has 16 amino acids. CDR3 residues: CASSLGPPGLMETQYF. The CDR3, as DNA: TGCGCCAGCAGCTTGGGTCCCCCGGGACTAATGGAGACCCAGTACTTC.

The V call is TRBV9, the J call TRBJ1-6; D gene ambiguous. This CDR3 region has 14 residues. CDR1 is SGDLS and CDR2 is YYNGEE in the germline V gene. V dropped 4 bases and J dropped 2 bases, with 7 bases sitting between them. The CDR3 spells CASSPVAYNSPLHF. The CDR3 nucleotides read TGTGCCAGCAGCCCTGTCGCCTATAATTCACCCCTCCACTTT. Together with reference TRBV9 and TRBJ1-6, the CDR3 gives the full variable domain: DSGVTQTPKHLITATGQRVTLRCSPRSGDLSVYWYQQSLDQGLQFLIQYYNGEERAKGNILERFSAQQFPDLHSELNLSSLELGDSALYFCASSPVAYNSPLHFGNGTRLTVT.

The J gene is TRBJ2-5, the V gene TRBV30; D possibly corresponds to TRBD1 (6 bases). The CDR3 sequence is 12 residues long. Between the trimmed V and J ends, which lost 1 base and 5 bases, there was a span of 8 bases. The germline V gene has CDR1 GTSNPN and CDR2 SVGIG (reference sequence). The CDR3 DNA is TGTGCCTGGAGTGGAGGGGGTGAGACCCAGTACTTC. This sequence encodes CAWSGGGETQYF.

On this clone: At one of its ends the junction is not consistent with the germline gene, which may arise from a read error. The chain employs TRBV7-7 and TRBJ2-3, with 14 positions matching TRBD2. CDR3 length equals 16 residues. The germline V gene has CDR1 SSHAT and CDR2 FNYEAQ (reference sequence). In DNA form, the CDR3 reads TGTGCTAGCAGTTCCGGACTAGCGGGGGGTACAGATACGCAGTATTTT. Encoded protein: CASSSGLAGGTDTQYF.

The table lists this clone with a count of one. The chain links TRBV7-2 to TRBJ1-2; a weak D match, TRBD1 (5 bases). Germline assignment: CDR1 SGHTA and CDR2 FQGNSA. V was shortened by 1 base and J by 7 bases, with 13 bases between the two germline ends. The CDR3 extends over 14 amino acids. The CDR3, as DNA: TGTGCCAGCAGCTTAGTCGGGCAGGGTAGTGGCTACACCTTC. It specifies CASSLVGQGSGYTF.

This chain connects TRBV18 to TRBJ2-3; 8 bases map to TRBD2. Looked up from germline, CDR1 is KGHSH and CDR2 is LQKENI. The ends lost 3 bases at V and 6 bases at J; junction bases unmatched: 5. The CDR3 is 14 amino acids. CDR3 DNA sequence: TGTGCCAGCTCACCCCCCCCGGGAGGGGATACGCAGTATTTT. This gives the protein CASSPPPGGDTQYF.

This clone was counted a single time. The chain couples TRBV2 to TRBJ1-1; 10 bases agree with TRBD1. Trimming removed 5 bases from V and 1 base from J; junction bases left unmatched: 10. The CDR3 covers 17 residues. CDR1 is SNHLY, CDR2 FYNNEI, per germline. The CDR3: CASSIFRTGGTNTEAFF. CDR3 coding DNA: TGTGCCAGCAGTATCTTTCGGACAGGGGGAACGAACACTGAAGCTTTCTTT.

J is TRBJ2-3 and V is TRBV5-8; D might be TRBD2 (5 bases). CDR1 and CDR2 (germline): SGHTS, YDEGEE. The CDR3 has 14 residues. V shed 5 bases and J shed 2 bases, with 12 bases lying between them. This chain's CDR3 is CASSRGLYTDTQYF. The DNA of the CDR3 is TGTGCCAGCAGTCGTGGACTTTACACAGATACGCAGTATTTT.

The rearrangement uses TRBV10-3 and TRBJ2-1, with 8 bases fitting TRBD2. Trimming took 3 bases from V and 6 from J; bases not matched to a gene: 4. CDR3 length equals 14 residues. Germline CDR1 is ENHRY and CDR2 is SYGVKD. CDR3 residues: CAISDGRGANEQFF. The CDR3 DNA follows: TGTGCCATCAGTGATGGGCGGGGGGCCAATGAGCAGTTCTTC.

This clone appeared a single time. This chain links TRBV2 with TRBJ2-5, with D tentatively TRBD2 (5 bases). Germline CDR1 reads SNHLY; CDR2 reads FYNNEI. The CDR3 spans 13 residues. Trimming cost V 7 bases and J 5 bases, with 14 bases left between them. The CDR3 region has the DNA TGTGCCAGCACGGAAAGGGAGCGGGAGACCCAGTACTTC. It encodes CASTERERETQYF.

V gene TRBV4-2 combines with J gene TRBJ2-5, with TRBD2 identical over 9 bases. J gave up 3 bases and V 1 base, and 6 bases lay outside the gene matches. The CDR3 spans 16 residues. The germline CDR1 and CDR2 sequences are LGHNA and YNFKEQ. CDR3 region: CASSQGAAGGEETQYF. As DNA, the CDR3 is TGTGCCAGCAGCCAAGGAGCAGCGGGGGGAGAAGAGACCCAGTACTTC.

This chain uses TRBV5-1 with TRBJ2-2; the D gene is possibly TRBD1 (5 bases). From germline, CDR1 is SGHRS and CDR2 YFSETQ. V shed 4 bases and J shed 1 base, with 8 bases lying between them. The CDR3 length is 14 residues. The CDR3 DNA follows: TGCGCCAGCAGCGACGACAGGAACACCGGGGAGCTGTTTTTT. It yields the protein CASSDDRNTGELFF.

The J gene is TRBJ2-1, the V gene TRBV28; D gene unclear. Trimming took 8 bases from V and 3 from J, leaving 11 bases between them. Germline V gene lookup returns CDR1 MDHEN and CDR2 SYDVKM. This CDR3 has 13 residues. The DNA of the CDR3 is TGTGCCAGCCACACCCGAAACTACAATGAGCAGTTCTTC. Translated: CASHTRNYNEQFF.

This rearrangement joins TRBV5-1 to TRBJ2-2; tentative D call: TRBD2 (6 bases). Germline CDR1 is SGHRS and CDR2 is YFSETQ. This CDR3 spans 15 amino acids. V was trimmed by 2 bases and J by 2 bases, leaving 10 bases between them. CDR3 in DNA: TGCGCCAGCAGCTTACCGGGACTTAACACCGGGGAGCTGTTTTTT. Amino acid sequence: CASSLPGLNTGELFF.